The clone carrying this T cell receptor beta chain was observed at least ten times. What it recognizes is unknown. V was clipped by 3 bases and J by 5 bases; unmatched bases: 6. Per germline, CDR1 SGHTA and CDR2 FQGNSA. The CDR3 extends over 14 amino acids. This sample was included in a study of blood T cells in healthy people across ages. Broader study findings: In older individuals, TCR beta diversity per million T cells was lower, falling roughly linearly with age.

For the second PCR, which ran for about 7 to 11 cycles, a sample-barcoded 5' primer and a J-beta primer mix were used. Carrying 12 random nucleotides, a template-switch adaptor labeled each individual cDNA molecule. MiXCR was run by TCRdb on the 5' RACE reads, yielding one entry per CDR3 protein. Here the sample spans about 1.7 million distinct CDR3 sequences, about 30% being singletons. Each individual donor underwent a draw of about 11 milliliters of peripheral blood. Researchers isolated at least 6 million PBMCs per sample. The chain joins TRBV7-2 to TRBJ2-5; TRBD1 agrees at 7 bases. This TCR was recovered from a woman aged 25-40 years in good health. The sample taken for sequencing was blood. CDR3: CASSFDRAQETQYF. CDR3 in DNA: TGTGCCAGCAGCTTTGACAGGGCTCAGGAGACCCAGTACTTC.